This T cell receptor (beta chain) was captured by sequencing in a study of identical twins. CDR3 length equals 14 residues. Germline V gene sequence: CDR1 SEHNR, CDR2 FQNEAQ (reference sequence). The V end was cut by 4 bases, the J end by 0 bases, with 7 bases between. TCRdb re-called the 5' RACE reads through MiXCR, storing one row per CDR3 protein. The sample includes a few hundred thousand distinct CDR3 sequences, around a tenth seen only once; the top ten take roughly 3%. This clonotype appeared many times. The sample was also reused in another study, on yellow fever vaccine responses in identical twins.

The sequencing input was PBMCs. This TCR was recovered from a woman aged 18 to 35 in good health. The chain combines TRBV7-9 with TRBJ2-1, with TRBD2 as a possible D gene (5 bases). The CDR3 coding sequence is TGTGCCAGCAGCTCCAGCGGCTCCTACAATGAGCAGTTCTTC. It is translated as CASSSSGSYNEQFF.